This TCR beta chain stems from a study of cytomegalovirus exposure and HLA in healthy donors. TCRdb's table, derived via immunoSEQ multiplex PCR, lists solely in-frame clones and lacks some. The table shows around 95,000 clones, with approximately 81% occurring only once. V was pared by 1 base and J by 3 bases, with 3 bases of the junction left unmatched. This CDR3 contains 15 residues. From germline, CDR1 is MGHRA and CDR2 YSYEKL. To note about this clone: Its antigen is not identified.

Study conclusions and caveats: In vitro checks showed that three CMV-associated chains really do target CMV antigens.

The chain uses TRBV4-1 and TRBJ2-3; 8 bases fit TRBD1. The material sequenced was PBMCs. This sequence was found in a man younger than 30 in good health and CMV-seropositive. Written as DNA, the CDR3 is TGCGCCAGCAGCCAAGTAGGACAGGGAACAGATACGCAGTATTTT. This translates into CASSQVGQGTDTQYF.